Presented here are 10 T cell receptor beta chains from one specimen sequenced in a study of T cell clones after liver transplantation. Measured with immunoSEQ multiplex PCR; TCRdb has only the in-frame clones, and not every one. This sample carries roughly 57,000 clones, 71% of them seen once, and the ten largest clones take 15%. Sequenced material: CD4+ T cells from blood, taken before liver transplant. The origin of the receptors is a human donor who received a liver transplant.

In its sample, this clone was seen a few times. V is TRBV10-3 and J is TRBJ2-2; the match to TRBD1 covers 9 bases. Trimming at V came to 11 bases and at J to 1 base, leaving 8 bases not matched to a gene. Germline lookup yields CDR1 ENHRY and CDR2 SYGVKD. There are 15 residues in the CDR3. CDR3 DNA: TGTGCCTCAGGGGAGGGACAGGGGAACACCGGGGAGCTGTTTTTT. Translation: CASGEGQGNTGELFF.

This chain connects TRBV7-9 to TRBJ2-1; 12 positions match TRBD2. Trimming cost V 4 bases and J 7 bases; bases outside gene matches: 8. The germline V gene has CDR1 SEHNR and CDR2 FQNEAQ (reference sequence). The CDR3 is made up of 16 amino acids. CDR3 nucleotides: TGTGCCAGCAGCTCTAGCGGGGGGGCCCTGGTTAATGAGCAGTTCTTC. Translated: CASSSSGGALVNEQFF.

The chain is built from TRBV19 and TRBJ2-6, with D possibly being TRBD2 (5 bases). CDR1 is LNHDA, CDR2 SQIVND, per germline (reference sequence). CDR3 length: 17 amino acids. V lost 10 bases, J lost 1 base, and 20 bases lay in between. As DNA, the CDR3 is TGTGCCACCAAATCGGAGGACGGGCTATCTGGGGCCAACGTCCTGACTTTC. Translating gives CATKSEDGLSGANVLTF.

This chain links TRBV28 with TRBJ1-3, with 7 bases that match TRBD1. Germline V lookup: CDR1 MDHEN, CDR2 SYDVKM. The CDR3 is 15 amino acids. Trimming at V came to 6 bases and at J to 5 bases, leaving 10 bases not matched to a gene. The chain's CDR3 is CASSLPGGTRNTIYF. As DNA, the CDR3 is TGTGCCAGCAGCTTACCAGGGGGAACAAGAAACACCATATATTTT.

Written as DNA, the CDR3 is TGTGCCTCCGCCGGGACTAGCGGGGGGGCTGGAGATACGCAGTATTTT. Amino acids: CASAGTSGGAGDTQYF. The genes are TRBV6-6 and TRBJ2-3, with 16 nucleotides matching TRBD2. There are 16 residues in the CDR3. V was pared by 11 bases and J by 5 bases, with 10 bases of the junction left unmatched. In germline, CDR1 is MNHNY, CDR2 SVGAGI (reference sequence).

V is TRBV9 and J is TRBJ2-7, with D perhaps TRBD2 (7 bases). CDR3 length equals 16 residues. Per the germline V gene, CDR1 is SGDLS and CDR2 is YYNGEE. The V and J ends lost 1 base and 2 bases respectively, with 16 bases between them. CDR3 sequence: CASSVKGGWGTYEQYF. In nucleotides, the CDR3 is TGTGCCAGCAGCGTAAAGGGGGGGTGGGGCACCTACGAGCAGTACTTC.

This chain joins TRBV18 and TRBJ1-4; 7 nucleotides match TRBD1. Germline V CDR1 and CDR2: KGHSH, LQKENI. V was clipped by 3 bases and J by 2 bases; unmatched bases: 6. CDR3 length: 16 amino acids. The CDR3 reads CASSPRQGRTNEKLFF. The CDR3 DNA is TGTGCCAGCTCACCCCGACAGGGCCGGACTAATGAAAAACTGTTTTTT.

This clone was seen only once. The chain carries TRBV9 and TRBJ2-3, with D tentatively TRBD2 (6 bases). The CDR3 spans 14 residues. Germline V lookup: CDR1 SGDLS, CDR2 YYNGEE. V gave up 3 bases and J gave up 4 bases, with 12 bases separating them. The CDR3 nucleotides are TGTGCCAGCAGCGCGGGACTTAACGCAGATACGCAGTATTTT. It specifies CASSAGLNADTQYF.

The chain has TRBV19 and TRBJ1-5; D may be TRBD1 (5 bases). V gave up 6 bases and J gave up 2 bases, with 5 bases separating them. Looked up from germline, CDR1 is LNHDA and CDR2 is SQIVND (reference sequence). The CDR3 has 12 residues. Written as DNA, the CDR3 is TGTGCCAGTAGAGGGGGCAATCAGCCCCAGCATTTT. It encodes CASRGGNQPQHF.

The chain carries TRBV18 and TRBJ1-1; 7 bases align to TRBD1. The CDR3 is 17 residues long. The V and J ends lost 2 bases and 3 bases, in that order; junction bases with no gene match: 12. The germline gives CDR1 KGHSH, CDR2 LQKENI. The CDR3 DNA is TGTGCCAGCTCACCAAGGACGTTCGACAGGGTTGACACTGAAGCTTTCTTT. Its protein is CASSPRTFDRVDTEAFF.